The rows below give T cell receptor beta chains drawn from one sample of a study of CD8 T cells in ankylosing spondylitis. TCRdb redid the calling of the 5' RACE reads with MiXCR, one entry per CDR3 protein. The sample carries about 360,000 distinct CDR3 sequences, approximately 15% recorded once. Input material: blood, either unsorted or a sorted T cell fraction (not recorded which). These receptors all stem from a male donor with ankylosing spondylitis or in good health (not recorded which). Each CDR3 is given with its conserved first and last residue. Fields, in order: CDR3 length, V gene, D gene, clone size, J gene, CDR3 DNA, CDR3 protein. The D gene is left open where the match is weak. A row's size may be missing; if present it is once, few, many or a size class.

len: 13
v_gene: TRBV27
d_gene: .
abundance: few
j_gene: TRBJ1-5
CDR3nt: TGTGCCAGCAGTTTAGACAGATCGCAGCCCCAGCATTTT
CDR3aa: CASSLDRSQPQHF

len: 17
v_gene: TRBV10-3
d_gene: .
abundance: .
j_gene: TRBJ2-6
CDR3nt: TGTGCCATCAGCCCCGGGACATCCAGCTCTGGGGCCAACGTCCTGACTTTC
CDR3aa: CAISPGTSSSGANVLTF

len: 16
v_gene: TRBV12-3/TRBV12-4
d_gene: TRBD2
abundance: .
j_gene: TRBJ2-3
CDR3nt: TGTGCCAGCAGTCGCCCGTTGGCGGGGGGCCCAGATACGCAGTATTTT
CDR3aa: CASSRPLAGGPDTQYF

len: 14
v_gene: TRBV5-1
d_gene: .
abundance: many
j_gene: TRBJ2-2
CDR3nt: TGCGCCAGCAGCTTGGAGGGGAACACCGGGGAGCTGTTTTTT
CDR3aa: CASSLEGNTGELFF

len: 16
v_gene: TRBV7-2
d_gene: TRBD2
abundance: few
j_gene: TRBJ2-1
CDR3nt: TGTGCCAGCAGCACCGCCGGGACTAGATCCGCCAATGAGCAGTTCTTC
CDR3aa: CASSTAGTRSANEQFF

len: 18
v_gene: TRBV3-1
d_gene: .
abundance: .
j_gene: TRBJ1-1
CDR3nt: TGTGCCAGCAGCCAAGGGGTAGTTGGACGCATCCGAAGTGGTGAAGCTTTCTTT
CDR3aa: CASSQGVVGRIRSGEAFF

len: 15
v_gene: TRBV7-2
d_gene: .
abundance: .
j_gene: TRBJ1-2
CDR3nt: TGTGCCAGCAGCTTACGCGGACTTCGGGGAGATGGCTACACCTTC
CDR3aa: CASSLRGLRGDGYTF

len: 14
v_gene: TRBV7-2
d_gene: TRBD1
abundance: few
j_gene: TRBJ2-4
CDR3nt: TGTGCCAGCAGCTCCGGACAGGGGGCGGTCATTCAGTACTTC
CDR3aa: CASSSGQGAVIQYF

len: 14
v_gene: TRBV3-1
d_gene: TRBD1
abundance: few
j_gene: TRBJ1-1
CDR3nt: TGTGCCAGCAGCAAACAGGGGAAGGACGCTGAAGCTTTCTTT
CDR3aa: CASSKQGKDAEAFF

len: 14
v_gene: TRBV4-1
d_gene: .
abundance: .
j_gene: TRBJ1-4
CDR3nt: TGCGCCAGCAGCCCGGACGGTACTTTTGAAAAACTGTTTTTT
CDR3aa: CASSPDGTFEKLFF

len: 14
v_gene: TRBV10-3
d_gene: .
abundance: many
j_gene: TRBJ2-2
CDR3nt: TGTGCCATCAGTGAGTCCGGAAGGGCCGGGGAGCTGTTTTTT
CDR3aa: CAISESGRAGELFF

len: 16
v_gene: TRBV5-1
d_gene: .
abundance: many
j_gene: TRBJ2-3
CDR3nt: TGCGCCAGCAGCCTCGGACACGGTGGGAGCACAGATACGCAGTATTTT
CDR3aa: CASSLGHGGSTDTQYF

len: 16
v_gene: TRBV12-3/TRBV12-4
d_gene: TRBD1
abundance: few
j_gene: TRBJ2-5
CDR3nt: TGTGCCAGCAGTTGGGGAGGGACAGGGGGCAGGGAGACCCAGTACTTC
CDR3aa: CASSWGGTGGRETQYF

len: 14
v_gene: TRBV20-1
d_gene: .
abundance: few
j_gene: TRBJ2-3
CDR3nt: TGCAGTGCTCACCCCGTGAGGAGCACAGATACGCAGTATTTT
CDR3aa: CSAHPVRSTDTQYF

len: 16
v_gene: TRBV27
d_gene: .
abundance: few
j_gene: TRBJ2-7
CDR3nt: TGTGCCAGCAGTTCGACCACGGGACATTACCCATACGAGCAGTACTTC
CDR3aa: CASSSTTGHYPYEQYF

len: 19
v_gene: TRBV27
d_gene: .
abundance: few
j_gene: TRBJ1-5
CDR3nt: TGTGCCAGCAGTTTATCCTCTCGATGGACCTTACAAATACCTCAGCCCCAGCATTTT
CDR3aa: CASSLSSRWTLQIPQPQHF

len: 14
v_gene: TRBV3-1
d_gene: .
abundance: many
j_gene: TRBJ2-2
CDR3nt: TGTGCCAGCAGCTCAGGGGGGTTCACCGGGGAGCTGTTTTTT
CDR3aa: CASSSGGFTGELFF

len: 14
v_gene: TRBV12-3/TRBV12-4
d_gene: TRBD1
abundance: few
j_gene: TRBJ1-6
CDR3nt: TGTGCCAGCAGACGAGACAGGGAAGGGTCACCCCTCCACTTT
CDR3aa: CASRRDREGSPLHF

len: 16
v_gene: TRBV27
d_gene: .
abundance: .
j_gene: TRBJ2-7
CDR3nt: TGTGCCAGCAGTTTATTACCCGGGACGGCTTCCTACGACCAGTACTTC
CDR3aa: CASSLLPGTASYDQYF

len: 13
v_gene: TRBV29-1
d_gene: .
abundance: once
j_gene: TRBJ1-4
CDR3nt: TGCAGCGTTGCCCCGGACAACCTTGAAAAACTGTTTTTT
CDR3aa: CSVAPDNLEKLFF

len: 15
v_gene: TRBV27
d_gene: .
abundance: .
j_gene: TRBJ2-1
CDR3nt: TGTGCCAGCAGTTTTGGGGCGGGTTTTGGGGATGAGCAGTTCTTC
CDR3aa: CASSFGAGFGDEQFF

len: 16
v_gene: TRBV11-2
d_gene: TRBD2
abundance: few
j_gene: TRBJ2-3
CDR3nt: TGTGCCAGCAGCTTAGCTGGGACTAGCAGCACAGATACGCAGTATTTT
CDR3aa: CASSLAGTSSTDTQYF

len: 14
v_gene: TRBV30
d_gene: .
abundance: many
j_gene: TRBJ1-1
CDR3nt: TGTGCCTGGAGACCTCCTTTAGGGGCGTGGAAAGCTTTCTTT
CDR3aa: CAWRPPLGAWKAFF

len: 14
v_gene: TRBV2
d_gene: .
abundance: .
j_gene: TRBJ2-5
CDR3nt: TGTGCCAGCAGTGCGGAGAGAGTCCAAGAGACCCAGTACTTC
CDR3aa: CASSAERVQETQYF

len: 14
v_gene: TRBV12-3/TRBV12-4
d_gene: .
abundance: .
j_gene: TRBJ1-1
CDR3nt: TGTGCCAGCAGTTCCCTTTCAGGGATCACTGAAGCTTTCTTT
CDR3aa: CASSSLSGITEAFF

len: 13
v_gene: TRBV29-1
d_gene: .
abundance: few
j_gene: TRBJ2-5
CDR3nt: TGCAGCGGGGAAGGGAAGGGTCGCGAGACCCAGTACTTC
CDR3aa: CSGEGKGRETQYF

len: 11
v_gene: TRBV5-1
d_gene: .
abundance: .
j_gene: TRBJ1-1
CDR3nt: TGCGCCAGCACCCAGGGAGTTCAAGCTTTCTTT
CDR3aa: CASTQGVQAFF

len: 16
v_gene: TRBV10-3
d_gene: .
abundance: .
j_gene: TRBJ2-3
CDR3nt: TGTGCCATCAGTGAAGAACTACTCCTGGATGGGGATACGCAGTATTTT
CDR3aa: CAISEELLLDGDTQYF

len: 14
v_gene: TRBV20-1
d_gene: .
abundance: few
j_gene: TRBJ1-5
CDR3nt: TGCAGTGCTAGAGATACCAGGGACAATCAGCCCCAGCATTTT
CDR3aa: CSARDTRDNQPQHF

len: 17
v_gene: TRBV12-3/TRBV12-4
d_gene: TRBD1
abundance: .
j_gene: TRBJ2-1
CDR3nt: TGTGCCAGCAGTTTCGGGGGGTCCGGGACAGGGTTGGATGAGCAGTTCTTC
CDR3aa: CASSFGGSGTGLDEQFF

len: 13
v_gene: TRBV19
d_gene: .
abundance: .
j_gene: TRBJ1-2
CDR3nt: TGTGCCAGTAGTACGCAGGGGCGAGGAGGCTACACCTTC
CDR3aa: CASSTQGRGGYTF

len: 13
v_gene: TRBV20-1
d_gene: .
abundance: .
j_gene: TRBJ2-7
CDR3nt: TGCAGTGCTCAAGAACCCAGCTCCTACGAGCAGTACTTC
CDR3aa: CSAQEPSSYEQYF

len: 13
v_gene: TRBV5-1
d_gene: .
abundance: few
j_gene: TRBJ2-3
CDR3nt: TGCGCCAGCAGCGTGGACAGCACAGATACGCAGTATTTT
CDR3aa: CASSVDSTDTQYF